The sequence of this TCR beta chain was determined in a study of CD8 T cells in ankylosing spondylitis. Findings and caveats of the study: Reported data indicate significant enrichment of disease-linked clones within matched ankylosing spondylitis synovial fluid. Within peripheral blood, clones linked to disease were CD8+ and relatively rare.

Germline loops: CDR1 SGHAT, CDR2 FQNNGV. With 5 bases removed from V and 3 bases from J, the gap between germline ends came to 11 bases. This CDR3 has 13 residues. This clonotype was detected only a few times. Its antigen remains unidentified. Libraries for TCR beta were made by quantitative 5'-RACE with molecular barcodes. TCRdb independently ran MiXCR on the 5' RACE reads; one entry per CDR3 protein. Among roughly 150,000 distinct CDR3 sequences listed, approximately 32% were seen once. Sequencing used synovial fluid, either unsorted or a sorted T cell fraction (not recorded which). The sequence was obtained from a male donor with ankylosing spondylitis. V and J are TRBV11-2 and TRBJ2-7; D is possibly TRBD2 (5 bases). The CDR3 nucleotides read TGTGCCAGCAGCCTCACAGAGGGCTACGAGCAGTACTTC. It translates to CASSLTEGYEQYF.